These T cell receptor beta chains were read from a single sample in a study of PD-1 blockade in classical Hodgkin lymphoma. Sequencing used immunoSEQ multiplex PCR; TCRdb keeps in-frame clones, though not all of them. The table has fewer than 55,000 clones, 88% seen once. The sample in question was peripheral blood mononuclear cells (PBMCs), obtained at baseline. The receptors originated from a human donor with classical Hodgkin lymphoma. CDR3s include the opening cysteine and the closing phenylalanine or tryptophan. The order of the fields is clone size, J gene, V gene, D gene, CDR3 DNA, CDR3 protein. A D gene is named only where the DNA matches it firmly. Where a row states a size, it is once, few, many or the class of an expanded clone; other rows omit it.

medium-sized	TRBJ1-2	TRBV4-1	NA	TGCGCCAGCAGCCAAGATCCAGGGGCCTGGGATGGCTACACCTTC	CASSQDPGAWDGYTF
NA	TRBJ2-7	TRBV7-2	NA	TGTGCCAGCAGCCTCGACTACGAGCAGTACTTC	CASSLDYEQYF
medium-sized	TRBJ1-1	TRBV2	NA	TGTGCCAGCAGTGACTCCGGGACTGGGATCTGGAACACTGAAGCTTTCTTT	CASSDSGTGIWNTEAFF
NA	TRBJ2-3	TRBV6-1	TRBD2	TGTGCCAGCAGTGAAAGGGCGGGGGGCACAGATACGCAGTATTTT	CASSERAGGTDTQYF
NA	TRBJ1-2	TRBV19	NA	TGTGCCAGTAGTAGACCACAAGGCAGTAACTATGGCTACACCTTC	CASSRPQGSNYGYTF
NA	TRBJ2-6	TRBV5-1	NA	TGCGCCAGCAGCTTGTCGGGGAGACCGAGCTCTGGGGCCAACGTCCTGACTTTC	CASSLSGRPSSGANVLTF
few	TRBJ1-2	TRBV28	TRBD1	TGTGCCAGCAGTTCCCCTTTTAGACAGGGGTTGTACACCTTC	CASSSPFRQGLYTF
NA	TRBJ2-3	TRBV10-3	TRBD2	TGTGCCATCAGTGACCCAATAAGACTAGCGGGTCGCACAGATACGCAGTATTTT	CAISDPIRLAGRTDTQYF
NA	TRBJ1-2	TRBV4-3	NA	TGCGCCAGCAGCCAAGACTTACCAGCCAGGCGGTGGGGCTACACCTTC	CASSQDLPARRWGYTF
NA	TRBJ1-4	TRBV5-5	NA	TGTGCCAGCAGCTGGGCGGGTGGACAAGCCGAAAAACTGTTTTTT	CASSWAGGQAEKLFF
NA	TRBJ2-7	TRBV10-2	TRBD2	TGCGCCAGCAGTGAAACTAGCGGGGGGGAGCAGTACTTC	CASSETSGGEQYF
NA	TRBJ2-7	TRBV28	TRBD2	TGTGCCAGCAGGAGACTAGCGGGAGGTCCCTACGAGCAGTACTTC	CASRRLAGGPYEQYF
NA	TRBJ2-5	TRBV9	TRBD2	TGTGCCAGCAGCGATGGAGGACTAGCGGGATCGGGAGAGACCCAGTACTTC	CASSDGGLAGSGETQYF
NA	TRBJ2-7	TRBV7-4	NA	TGTGCCAGCAGCCCCCTGGGCCTAGACGAGCAGTACTTC	CASSPLGLDEQYF
once	TRBJ1-1	TRBV19	TRBD1	TGTGCCAGTAGTAGGACAGGGGGACACACTGAAGCTTTCTTT	CASSRTGGHTEAFF
NA	TRBJ2-1	TRBV6-1	TRBD2	TGTGCCAGCAACCTAGCGGGAGGGAACAATGAGCAGTTCTTC	CASNLAGGNNEQFF
NA	TRBJ1-1	TRBV2	NA	TGTGCCAGCAGTGGGGGGCTCTCAGGCAGTAGGGTAGCTTTCTTT	CASSGGLSGSRVAFF
NA	TRBJ2-5	TRBV5-1	NA	TGCGCCAGCAGCTTGAGCAAAGAGACCCAGTACTTC	CASSLSKETQYF
once	TRBJ2-3	TRBV15	NA	TGTGCCACCAGCAGAGATCGAAACGGCTATACGCAGTATTTT	CATSRDRNGYTQYF